These T cell receptor beta chains were read from a single sample in a study of blood T cell repertoires in COVID-19. Method: immunoSEQ multiplex PCR; TCRdb's copy keeps in-frame clones and lacks some. The table includes some 360,000 clones, 88% detected once. Sequenced: PBMCs or T cells enriched from blood (not recorded which). These receptors were obtained from a woman aged 25 to 45 who had been exposed to COVID-19. Both conserved end residues are part of each CDR3. D genes are given only for firm matches. Size tells how often a clone was seen (once, few, many) or the class of an expanded clone, and some rows leave it out.

j_call | d_call | v_call | clone_size | cdr3_aa | cdr3_nt
TRBJ2-5 | TRBD2 | TRBV27 | once | CASSRAGVDSNRGTQYF | TGTGCCAGCAGTCGAGCGGGGGTCGACAGCAATCGTGGGACCCAGTACTTC
TRBJ1-6 | TRBD1 | TRBV30 | . | CAWGQGRNSPLHF | TGTGCCTGGGGACAGGGGCGGAATTCACCCCTCCACTTT
TRBJ2-1 | . | TRBV28 | once | CASSPASETGYNEQFF | TGTGCCAGCAGTCCCGCCTCGGAGACAGGATACAATGAGCAGTTCTTC
TRBJ2-2 | . | TRBV27 | . | CASSSRDFNTGELFF | TGTGCCAGCAGTTCCCGGGACTTTAACACCGGGGAGCTGTTTTTT
TRBJ2-1 | . | TRBV19 | . | CASSIGLEQFF | TGTGCCAGTAGTATAGGACTAGAGCAGTTCTTC
TRBJ2-7 | TRBD1 | TRBV7-9 | . | CASSQDRTYEQYF | TGTGCCAGCAGCCAGGACAGGACCTACGAGCAGTACTTC
TRBJ1-5 | . | TRBV4-1 | . | CASSQDHLQGGNQPQHF | TGCGCCAGCAGCCAAGATCACCTGCAGGGCGGAAATCAGCCCCAGCATTTT
TRBJ1-2 | . | TRBV6-1 | . | CASSEELGRVYGYTF | TGTGCCAGCAGTGAAGAGCTTGGTCGAGTCTATGGCTACACCTTC
TRBJ1-1 | TRBD1 | TRBV5-1 | . | CASSEDRGANTEAFF | TGCGCCAGCAGCGAGGACAGGGGCGCAAACACTGAAGCTTTCTTT
TRBJ2-7 | TRBD2 | TRBV11-3 | . | CASSLGLAGEQYF | TGTGCCAGCAGCTTAGGACTAGCGGGTGAGCAGTACTTC
TRBJ1-4 | . | TRBV5-1 | . | CASSLALNEKLFF | TGCGCCAGCAGCTTGGCCCTTAATGAAAAACTGTTTTTT
TRBJ2-1 | TRBD2 | TRBV7-9 | . | CASSLAVASGNEQFF | TGTGCCAGCAGCTTAGCGGTGGCTAGCGGGAATGAGCAGTTCTTC
TRBJ2-3 | TRBD1 | TRBV27 | . | CASSLRLGTAGTDTQYF | TGTGCCAGCAGTCTCAGACTCGGGACAGCAGGCACAGATACGCAGTATTTT
TRBJ2-3 | TRBD2 | TRBV3-1/TRBV3-2 | . | CASSPIAGGGTDTQYF | TGTGCCAGCAGCCCCATAGCGGGGGGGGGCACAGATACGCAGTATTTT
TRBJ2-5 | . | TRBV11-3 | few | CASSPWQGGAETQYF | TGTGCCAGCAGCCCCTGGCAGGGAGGCGCGGAGACCCAGTACTTC
TRBJ2-2 | TRBD1 | TRBV6-1 | few | CASREGQGFWAGELFF | TGTGCCAGCAGGGAAGGACAGGGTTTCTGGGCCGGGGAGCTGTTTTTT
TRBJ1-5 | . | TRBV19 | . | CASSGTLEGQPQHF | TGTGCCAGTAGTGGGACATTGGAAGGACAGCCCCAGCATTTT
TRBJ1-5 | . | TRBV19 | . | CASSTGQLFDQPQHF | TGTGCCAGTAGTACGGGACAACTATTCGATCAGCCCCAGCATTTT